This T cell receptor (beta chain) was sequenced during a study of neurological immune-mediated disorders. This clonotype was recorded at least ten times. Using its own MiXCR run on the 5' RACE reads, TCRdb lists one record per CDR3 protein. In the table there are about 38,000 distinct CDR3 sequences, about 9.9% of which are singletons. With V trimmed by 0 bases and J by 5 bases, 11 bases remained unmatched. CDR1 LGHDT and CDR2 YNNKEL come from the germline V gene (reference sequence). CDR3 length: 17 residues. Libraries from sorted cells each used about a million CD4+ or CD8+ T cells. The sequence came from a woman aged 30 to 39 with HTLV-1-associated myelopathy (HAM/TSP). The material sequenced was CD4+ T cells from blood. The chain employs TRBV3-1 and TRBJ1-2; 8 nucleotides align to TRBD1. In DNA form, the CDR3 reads TGTGCCAGCAGCCAAGAAACCTTGGGACAGGCAGGATATGGCTACACCTTC. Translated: CASSQETLGQAGYGYTF.